This T cell receptor beta chain was sequenced during a study of control samples from healthy donors and cancer patients. There are a few counts of this clone. Some clones are missing from TCRdb's copy, which holds only in-frame ones; the method was immunoSEQ multiplex PCR. The sample lists approximately 160,000 clones; around 90% were seen once. Germline-derived CDR1 and CDR2 are SGHVS and FNYEAQ. CDR3 size: 18 residues. V lost 1 base and J lost 5; bases outside the gene matches: 16. V gene TRBV7-6 combines with J gene TRBJ2-5; the match to TRBD1 covers 7 bases. The receptor comes from a woman in her forties in good health. The sequenced material came from blood. CDR3 in amino acids: CASSLDEDEGAPRETQYF. DNA of the CDR3: TGTGCCAGCAGCTTAGATGAGGACGAGGGGGCGCCGAGGGAGACCCAGTACTTC.